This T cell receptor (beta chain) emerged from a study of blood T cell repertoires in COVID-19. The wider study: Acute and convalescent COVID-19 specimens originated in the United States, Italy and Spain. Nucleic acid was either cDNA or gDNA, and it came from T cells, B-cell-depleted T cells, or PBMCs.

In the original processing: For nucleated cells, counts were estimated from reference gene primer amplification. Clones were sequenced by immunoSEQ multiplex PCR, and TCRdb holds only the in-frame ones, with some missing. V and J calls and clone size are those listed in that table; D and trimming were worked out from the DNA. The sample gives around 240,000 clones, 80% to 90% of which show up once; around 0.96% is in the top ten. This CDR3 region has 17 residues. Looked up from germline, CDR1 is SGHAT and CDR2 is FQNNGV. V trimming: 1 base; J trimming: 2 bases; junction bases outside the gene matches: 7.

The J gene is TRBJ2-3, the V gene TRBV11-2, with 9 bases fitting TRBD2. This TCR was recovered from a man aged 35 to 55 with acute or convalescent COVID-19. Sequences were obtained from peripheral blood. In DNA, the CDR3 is TGTGCCAGCAGCTTAGGGGAGCGGGGGGCCCTCACAGATACGCAGTATTTT. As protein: CASSLGERGALTDTQYF.